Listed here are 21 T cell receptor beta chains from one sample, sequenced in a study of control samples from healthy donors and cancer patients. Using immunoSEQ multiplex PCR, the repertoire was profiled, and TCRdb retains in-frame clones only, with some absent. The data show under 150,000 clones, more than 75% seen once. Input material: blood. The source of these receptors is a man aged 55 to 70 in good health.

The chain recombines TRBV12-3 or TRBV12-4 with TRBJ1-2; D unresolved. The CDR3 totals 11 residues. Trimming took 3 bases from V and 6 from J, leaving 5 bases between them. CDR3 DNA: TGTGCCAGCAGTTTTGCGAATGGCTACACCTTC. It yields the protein CASSFANGYTF.

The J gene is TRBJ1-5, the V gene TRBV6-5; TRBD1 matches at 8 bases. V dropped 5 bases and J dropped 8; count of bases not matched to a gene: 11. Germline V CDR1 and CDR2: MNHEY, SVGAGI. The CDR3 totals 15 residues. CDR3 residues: CASSRDRSAGEPQHF. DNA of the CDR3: TGTGCCAGCAGTCGGGACAGGTCCGCCGGGGAGCCCCAGCATTTT.

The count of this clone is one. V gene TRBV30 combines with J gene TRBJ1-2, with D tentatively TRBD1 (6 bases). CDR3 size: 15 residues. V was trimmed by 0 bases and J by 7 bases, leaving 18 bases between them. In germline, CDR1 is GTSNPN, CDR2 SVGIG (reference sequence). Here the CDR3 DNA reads TGTGCCTGGAGTGTACGCCCCCCGGGGGCGGTTGGCTACACCTTC. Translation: CAWSVRPPGAVGYTF.

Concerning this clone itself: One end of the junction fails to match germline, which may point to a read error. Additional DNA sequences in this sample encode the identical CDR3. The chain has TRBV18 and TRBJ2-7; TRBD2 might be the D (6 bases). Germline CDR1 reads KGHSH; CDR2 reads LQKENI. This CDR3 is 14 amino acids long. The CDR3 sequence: CASSPQEGRPEQYF. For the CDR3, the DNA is TGTGCCAGCTCACCCCAGGAGGGGCGTCCCGAGCAGTACTTT.

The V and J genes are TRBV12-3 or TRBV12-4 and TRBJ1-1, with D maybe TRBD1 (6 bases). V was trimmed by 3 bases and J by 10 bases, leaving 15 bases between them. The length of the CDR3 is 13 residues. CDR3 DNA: TGTGCCAGCAGTTTTAGTGGGGGGGGCACAGCTTTCTTT. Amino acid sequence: CASSFSGGGTAFF.

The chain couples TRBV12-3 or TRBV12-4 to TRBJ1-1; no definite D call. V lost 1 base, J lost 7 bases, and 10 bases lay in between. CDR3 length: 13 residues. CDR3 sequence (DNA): TGTGCCAGCAGTTTAGGGCAGCTTGTTGAAGCTTTCTTT. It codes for CASSLGQLVEAFF.

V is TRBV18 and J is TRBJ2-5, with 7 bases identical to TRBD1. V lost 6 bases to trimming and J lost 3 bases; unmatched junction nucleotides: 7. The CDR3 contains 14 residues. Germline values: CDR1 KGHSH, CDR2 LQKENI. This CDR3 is CASSLRQGEETQYF. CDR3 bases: TGTGCCAGCTCGCTTCGGCAGGGGGAAGAGACCCAGTACTTC. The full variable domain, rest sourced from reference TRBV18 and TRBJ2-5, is NAGVMQNPRHLVRRRGQEARLRCSPMKGHSHVYWYRQLPEEGLKFMVYLQKENIIDESGMPKERFSAEFPKEGPSILRIQQVVRGDSAAYFCASSLRQGEETQYFGPGTRLLVL.

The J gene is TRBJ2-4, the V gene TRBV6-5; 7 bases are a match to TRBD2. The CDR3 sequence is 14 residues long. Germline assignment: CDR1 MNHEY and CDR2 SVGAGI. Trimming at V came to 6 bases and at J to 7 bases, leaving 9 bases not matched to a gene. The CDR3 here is CASRTTKAGNIQYF. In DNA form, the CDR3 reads TGTGCCAGCAGGACTACCAAAGCGGGGAACATTCAGTACTTC.

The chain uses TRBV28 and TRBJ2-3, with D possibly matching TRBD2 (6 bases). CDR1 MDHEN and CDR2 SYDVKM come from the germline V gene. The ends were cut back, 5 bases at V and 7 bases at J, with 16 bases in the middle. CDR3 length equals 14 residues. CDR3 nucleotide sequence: TGTGCCAGCAGTGCTGGGACTCTGGGGAATACGCAGTATTTT. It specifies CASSAGTLGNTQYF.

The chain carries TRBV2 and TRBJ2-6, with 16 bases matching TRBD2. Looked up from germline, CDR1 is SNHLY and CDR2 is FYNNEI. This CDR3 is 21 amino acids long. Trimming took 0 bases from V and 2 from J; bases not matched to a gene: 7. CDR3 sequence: CASSEAHPGLAGGPGANVLTF. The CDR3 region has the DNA TGTGCCAGCAGTGAAGCGCACCCGGGACTAGCGGGGGGGCCTGGGGCCAACGTCCTGACTTTC.

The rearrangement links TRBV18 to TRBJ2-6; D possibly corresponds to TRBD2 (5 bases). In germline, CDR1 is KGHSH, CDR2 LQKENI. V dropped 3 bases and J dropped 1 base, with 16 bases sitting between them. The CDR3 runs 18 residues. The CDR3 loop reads CASSPRLRTGSGANVLTF. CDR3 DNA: TGTGCCAGCTCACCGAGACTCAGAACGGGATCTGGGGCCAACGTCCTGACTTTC.

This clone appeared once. DNA of the CDR3: TGCGCCAGCAGCCCGGGGACAGTCTCAACTAATGAAAAACTGTTTTTT. Protein product: CASSPGTVSTNEKLFF. V usage is TRBV5-1 and J usage is TRBJ1-4; 7 nucleotides align to TRBD1. Per germline, CDR1 SGHRS and CDR2 YFSETQ. The CDR3 consists of 16 residues. The ends lost 4 bases at V and 0 bases at J; junction bases unmatched: 6.

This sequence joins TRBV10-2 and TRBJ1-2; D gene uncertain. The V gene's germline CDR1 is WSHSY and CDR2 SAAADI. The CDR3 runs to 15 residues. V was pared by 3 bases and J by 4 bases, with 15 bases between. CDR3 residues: CASSDDRPLAYGYTF. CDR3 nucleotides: TGCGCCAGCAGTGATGACCGACCCCTGGCCTATGGCTACACCTTC.

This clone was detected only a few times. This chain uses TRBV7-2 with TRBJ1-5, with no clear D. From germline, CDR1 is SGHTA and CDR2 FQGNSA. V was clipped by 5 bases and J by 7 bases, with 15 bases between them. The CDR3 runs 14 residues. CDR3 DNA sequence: TGTGCCAGCAGCCAAGGGTCTCCTGGGCAGCCCCAGCATTTT. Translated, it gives CASSQGSPGQPQHF. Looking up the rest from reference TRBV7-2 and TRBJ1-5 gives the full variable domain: GAGVSQSPSNKVTEKGKDVELRCDPISGHTALYWYRQSLGQGLEFLIYFQGNSAPDKSGLPSDRFSAERTGGSVSTLTIQRTQQEDSAVYLCASSQGSPGQPQHFGDGTRLSIL.

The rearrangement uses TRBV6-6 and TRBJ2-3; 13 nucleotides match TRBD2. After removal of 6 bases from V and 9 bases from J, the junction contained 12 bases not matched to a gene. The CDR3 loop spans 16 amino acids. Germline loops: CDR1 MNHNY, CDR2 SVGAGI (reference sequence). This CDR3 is CASSRTGTSGDSTQYF. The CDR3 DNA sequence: TGTGCCAGCAGCAGAACCGGGACTAGCGGGGATTCGACGCAGTATTTT.

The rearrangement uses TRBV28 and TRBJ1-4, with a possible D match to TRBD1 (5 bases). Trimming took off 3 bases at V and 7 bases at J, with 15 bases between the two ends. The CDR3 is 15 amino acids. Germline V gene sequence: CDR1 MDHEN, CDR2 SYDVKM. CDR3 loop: CASSFRRQGGEKLFF. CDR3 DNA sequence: TGTGCCAGCAGTTTTCGGCGGCAGGGCGGTGAAAAACTGTTTTTT.

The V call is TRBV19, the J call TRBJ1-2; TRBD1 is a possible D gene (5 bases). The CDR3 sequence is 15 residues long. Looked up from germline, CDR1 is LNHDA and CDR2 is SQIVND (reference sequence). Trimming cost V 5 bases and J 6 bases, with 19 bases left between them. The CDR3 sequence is CASSDRTWGRDGYTF. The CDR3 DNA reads TGTGCCAGTAGTGACCGGACGTGGGGACGGGATGGCTACACCTTC.

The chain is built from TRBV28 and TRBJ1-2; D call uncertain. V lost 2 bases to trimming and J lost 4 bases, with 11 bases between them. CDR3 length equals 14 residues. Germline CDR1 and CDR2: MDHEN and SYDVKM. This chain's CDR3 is CASSLNSSPYGYTF. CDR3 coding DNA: TGTGCCAGCAGTTTAAACAGCTCTCCCTATGGCTACACCTTC.

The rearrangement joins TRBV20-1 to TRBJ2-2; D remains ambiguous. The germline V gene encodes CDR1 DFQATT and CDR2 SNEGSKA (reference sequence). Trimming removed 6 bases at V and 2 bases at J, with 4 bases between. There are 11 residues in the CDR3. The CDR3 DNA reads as TGCAGTGCCGTAAACACCGGGGAGCTGTTTTTT. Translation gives CSAVNTGELFF.

The DNA for the CDR3 is TGTGCCACCAGCAGAGGACAGGGGAGCACAGATACGCAGTATTTT. This codes for CATSRGQGSTDTQYF. V is TRBV15 and J is TRBJ2-3, with 8 bases matching TRBD1. V was clipped by 1 base and J by 0 bases; unmatched bases: 0. The length of the CDR3 is 15 residues. The germline gives CDR1 LNHNV, CDR2 YYDKDF (reference sequence). The whole variable domain, filled in from reference TRBV15 and TRBJ2-3, reads DAMVIQNPRYQVTQFGKPVTLSCSQTLNHNVMYWYQQKSSQAPKLLFHYYDKDFNNEADTPDNFQSRRPNTSFCFLDIRSPGLGDTAMYLCATSRGQGSTDTQYFGPGTRLTVL.

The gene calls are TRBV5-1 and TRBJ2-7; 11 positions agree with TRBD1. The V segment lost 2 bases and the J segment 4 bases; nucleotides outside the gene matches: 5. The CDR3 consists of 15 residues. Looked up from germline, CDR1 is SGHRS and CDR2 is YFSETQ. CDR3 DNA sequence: TGCGCCAGCAGCTTCCGGACAGGGGGCAGTTACGAGCAGTACTTC. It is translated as CASSFRTGGSYEQYF.